Below, 18 T cell receptor beta chains from the same sample are listed, as sequenced in a study of Ad26.COV2.S vaccination and SARS-CoV-2 variants. Only in-frame clones appear in the TCRdb table, and some are missing; sequencing was by immunoSEQ multiplex PCR. The sample lists about 330,000 clones, 90% occurring once. Treatment reported: some 20 received Ad26.COV2.S at low or high dose, single or two shots; about 5 received placebo; per-sample allocation not given. It was on day 63 after the first vaccine or placebo injection that samples were taken. The starting material was peripheral blood, obtained in a trial of Ad26.COV2.S vaccine versus placebo. The receptors here all came from a person between 18 and 65 years old who received the Ad26.COV2.S COVID-19 vaccine or a placebo.

This chain links TRBV6-2 or TRBV6-3 with TRBJ1-5; no definite D call. Germline-derived CDR1 and CDR2 are MNHEY and SVGEGT. The CDR3 consists of 17 residues. V lost 0 bases, J lost 1 base, and 13 bases lay in between. This CDR3 is CASSYSSSRRSNQPQHF. The CDR3 DNA is TGTGCCAGCAGTTACTCGAGTTCACGGCGAAGCAATCAGCCCCAGCATTTT.

This sequence joins TRBV27 and TRBJ2-5; 12 positions agree with TRBD1. Germline CDR1 is MNHEY and CDR2 is SMNVEV (reference sequence). The CDR3 is 16 residues long. V trimming: 0 bases; J trimming: 3 bases; junction bases outside the gene matches: 2. The CDR3 DNA reads as TGTGCCAGCAGTTTATCGGGACAGGGGGCAGAAGAGACCCAGTACTTC. This encodes CASSLSGQGAEETQYF.

This clone was picked up one time. V gene TRBV2 combines with J gene TRBJ1-1; the D is unclear. Germline V lookup: CDR1 SNHLY, CDR2 FYNNEI. Trimming removed 10 bases at V and 1 base at J, with 22 bases between. This CDR3 is built from 16 residues. CDR3 in DNA: TGTGCCACCAAGCATCGGGCCCAAGGCCAGAACACTGAAGCTTTCTTT. Protein: CATKHRAQGQNTEAFF.

The genes are TRBV6-6 and TRBJ2-1; D perhaps matches TRBD2 (5 bases). From germline, CDR1 is MNHNY and CDR2 SVGAGI (reference sequence). CDR3 length: 13 residues. V dropped 6 bases and J dropped 8 bases, with 14 bases sitting between them. CDR3 coding DNA: TGTGCCAGCAGGCCACTAGATTCTCATGAGCAGTTCTTC. Protein: CASRPLDSHEQFF.

The chain combines TRBV5-1 with TRBJ2-7; D is uncertain. The CDR3 loop spans 15 amino acids. Trimming left V 4 bases short and J 3 bases short, with 17 bases between. CDR1 is SGHRS, CDR2 YFSETQ, per germline. As DNA, the CDR3 is TGCGCCAGCAGCCCTGACGCCGGGCCAAACTACGAGCAGTACGTC. Protein product: CASSPDAGPNYEQYV.

This clone was counted ten times or more. The gene calls are TRBV29-1 and TRBJ2-7; D might be TRBD2 (5 bases). Trimming stripped 1 base from V and 0 bases from J, with 13 bases between. The length of the CDR3 is 15 residues. Germline V gene lookup returns CDR1 SQVTM and CDR2 ANQGSEA. The CDR3 DNA is TGCAGCGTTGAAGGTCCCGGGGAGACCTCCTACGAGCAGTACTTC. It translates to CSVEGPGETSYEQYF.

The chain uses TRBV6-4 and TRBJ2-1, with D maybe TRBD2 (5 bases). Germline assignment: CDR1 MRHNA and CDR2 SNTAGT. The CDR3 spans 13 residues. V was clipped by 8 bases and J by 0 bases, with 8 bases between them. The CDR3 nucleotides read TGTGCCAGCCGCCGGGGCTCCTACAATGAGCAGTTCTTC. This translates into CASRRGSYNEQFF.

The chain combines TRBV3-1 (or the pseudogene TRBV3-2) with TRBJ1-4; perhaps TRBD1 as D (5 bases). The V end lost 3 bases, the J end lost 0 bases, and 20 bases lay between the germline ends. The CDR3 length is 19 residues. In germline, CDR1 is LGHDT, CDR2 YNNKEL (reference sequence). This CDR3 reads CASSQGFQFGGTTNEKLFF. CDR3 nucleotides: TGTGCCAGCAGCCAGGGGTTCCAGTTTGGGGGAACAACTAATGAAAAACTGTTTTTT.

This clone was recorded a few times. The rearrangement links TRBV2 to TRBJ2-7; D is uncertain. Trimming left V 0 bases short and J 3 bases short, with 0 bases between. CDR1 SNHLY and CDR2 FYNNEI come from the germline V gene. The CDR3 extends over 11 amino acids. The CDR3 sequence is CASSEAYEQYV. The DNA of the CDR3 is TGTGCCAGCAGTGAAGCCTACGAGCAGTACGTC.

J is TRBJ2-5 and V is TRBV11-1; D is perhaps TRBD2 (6 bases). Trimming stripped 6 bases from V and 8 bases from J, with 16 bases between. CDR3 size: 13 residues. CDR1 and CDR2 (germline): SGHAT, FQDESV (reference sequence). CDR3 sequence (DNA): TGTGCCAGCAGTCGGGACTCCCTGGGAACCCAGTACTTC. It translates to CASSRDSLGTQYF.

V is TRBV20-1 and J is TRBJ1-2; D is ambiguous. CDR1 and CDR2 from the germline V gene are DFQATT and SNEGSKA (reference sequence). There are 11 residues in the CDR3. V was clipped by 6 bases and J by 6 bases, with 11 bases between them. CDR3 loop: CSAPGSHGYTF. The CDR3 bases are TGCAGTGCCCCAGGTAGCCATGGCTACACCTTC.

V usage is TRBV3-1 (or the pseudogene TRBV3-2) and J usage is TRBJ2-5; 10 nucleotides agree with TRBD2. Germline loops: CDR1 LGHDT, CDR2 YNNKEL (reference sequence). V dropped 0 bases and J dropped 6; count of bases not matched to a gene: 7. The length of the CDR3 is 16 residues. The CDR3 spells CASSQEWLAGAKTQYF. CDR3 sequence (DNA): TGTGCCAGCAGCCAAGAATGGCTAGCGGGGGCAAAGACCCAGTACTTC.

This clone occurred a few times. V and J are TRBV6-5 and TRBJ2-2; TRBD2 is a possible D gene (7 bases). Germline loops: CDR1 MNHEY, CDR2 SVGAGI. CDR3 length equals 15 residues. The V end was cut by 2 bases, the J end by 6 bases, with 13 bases between. Here the CDR3 DNA reads TGTGCCAGCAGTTACGGGGGGGCCGCACCCGGGGAGCTGTTTTTT. Protein sequence: CASSYGGAAPGELFF.

This clone was seen only once. The chain couples TRBV7-8 to TRBJ1-3, with D perhaps matching TRBD1 (6 bases). Germline V gives CDR1 SGHVS, CDR2 FQNEAQ. V dropped 5 bases and J dropped 1 base, with 15 bases sitting between them. The CDR3 runs to 16 residues. CDR3 protein: CASSPQRGASGNTIYF. CDR3 coding DNA: TGTGCCAGCAGCCCCCAGCGGGGGGCGTCTGGAAACACCATATATTTT.

Only one count was recorded for this clone. The rearrangement uses TRBV7-2 and TRBJ2-1, with 12 bases aligning to TRBD2. The germline V gene has CDR1 SGHTA and CDR2 FQGNSA. The CDR3 totals 14 residues. V dropped 5 bases and J dropped 9; count of bases not matched to a gene: 5. CDR3 protein: CASSPRTSGAEQFF. Here the CDR3 DNA reads TGTGCCAGCAGCCCGCGGACTAGCGGGGCTGAGCAGTTCTTC.

The chain joins TRBV28 to TRBJ1-1; 7 bases fit TRBD1. The CDR3 is made up of 15 amino acids. Germline CDR1 MDHEN, CDR2 SYDVKM. V lost 5 bases and J lost 0; bases outside the gene matches: 6. CDR3 protein: CASSPGQELNTEAFF. DNA for the CDR3: TGTGCCAGCAGTCCTGGACAGGAGTTGAACACTGAAGCTTTCTTT.

The chain employs TRBV11-2 and TRBJ2-5, with 11 bases identical to TRBD2. This CDR3 region has 15 residues. Germline V gene lookup returns CDR1 SGHAT and CDR2 FQNNGV. With 2 bases clipped from V and 5 bases from J, the junction kept 4 bases outside the gene matches. This chain's CDR3 is CASSLLAGGQETQYF. Written as DNA, the CDR3 is TGTGCCAGCAGCTTATTAGCGGGGGGGCAGGAGACCCAGTACTTC.

This chain joins TRBV27 and TRBJ2-3, with D unclear. The V and J ends lost 6 bases and 5 bases respectively, with 27 bases between them. The germline CDR1 and CDR2 sequences are MNHEY and SMNVEV (reference sequence). This CDR3 spans 18 amino acids. The CDR3 DNA sequence: TGTGCCAGCAGCCTAGGGCCGCTCGGACCCGCCTGGCAAGATACGCAGTATTTT. Translating it yields CASSLGPLGPAWQDTQYF.